The 18 T cell receptor beta chains given below trace back to one sample, sequenced in a study of T cells in Graves' hyperthyroidism and ophthalmopathy. Amplified TCR beta CDR3 regions came from RNA transcripts. When the TCR CDR3 underwent first-round RT-PCR, the HTBI primer set was used. TCRdb independently ran MiXCR on the multiplex PCR reads; one entry per CDR3 protein. Here the sample spans around 530,000 distinct CDR3 sequences, roughly a sixth being singletons. Sequencing used blood. These receptors all come from a woman aged 18-29 years with Graves' ophthalmopathy.

This clonotype has more than one count but fewer than ten. The chain uses TRBV28 and TRBJ1-3; 10 bases agree with TRBD1. CDR1 MDHEN and CDR2 SYDVKM come from the germline V gene. CDR3 length equals 17 residues. V shed 2 bases, J shed 8 bases, and the junction held 12 bases outside the gene matches. CDR3 sequence reads: CASSLPLSWDRGYTIYF. The CDR3 DNA reads TGTGCCAGCAGTTTACCTTTATCTTGGGACAGGGGTTACACCATATATTTT.

There are many counts of this clonotype. The rearrangement links TRBV3-1 to TRBJ2-2; the D call may be TRBD1 or TRBD2 (5 bases each). This CDR3 region has 13 residues. Trimming removed 3 bases from V and 7 bases from J, with 9 bases in between. CDR1 LGHDT and CDR2 YNNKEL come from the germline V gene (reference sequence). The CDR3 loop reads CASSQGDIGELFF. The DNA for the CDR3 is TGTGCCAGCAGCCAGGGGGATATCGGGGAGCTGTTTTTT.

There are many counts of this clonotype. The chain recombines TRBV5-5 with TRBJ2-7; 12 positions match TRBD1. CDR1 and CDR2 from the germline V gene are SGHKS and YYEKEE (reference sequence). J lost 7 bases, V lost 3 bases, and 11 bases had no gene match. CDR3 length: 16 residues. CDR3 in DNA: TGTGCCAGCAGCTCCAACCCGGGACAGGGGGCAGGAGAGCAGTACTTC. It is translated as CASSSNPGQGAGEQYF.

The chain uses TRBV5-4 and TRBJ2-5, with 9 bases lining up with TRBD1. Germline V lookup: CDR1 SGHNT, CDR2 YYREEE (reference sequence). V shed 3 bases, J shed 4 bases, and the junction held 4 bases outside the gene matches. CDR3 size: 14 residues. In nucleotides, the CDR3 is TGTGCCAGCAGCTCGGGACAGGGTGTAGAGACCCAGTACTTC. This codes for CASSSGQGVETQYF.

This clonotype was detected ten times or more. The chain joins TRBV3-1 to TRBJ1-4, with TRBD1 matching over 8 bases. Losses at the gene ends were 0 bases for V and 7 bases for J; bases not matched to a gene: 1. The CDR3 length is 14 residues. Germline V CDR1 and CDR2: LGHDT, YNNKEL (reference sequence). The CDR3 DNA follows: TGTGCCAGCAGCCAAGAAGGGACAGGTGAAAAACTGTTTTTT. The encoded protein is CASSQEGTGEKLFF.

CDR3 DNA: TGTGCCAGCAGTTACCGGGACAGGGGGCTAGATGAGCAGTTCTTC. This translates into CASSYRDRGLDEQFF. The genes are TRBV28 and TRBJ2-1, with TRBD1 identical over 12 bases. Germline lookup yields CDR1 MDHEN and CDR2 SYDVKM. CDR3 length: 15 amino acids. V was clipped by 4 bases and J by 8 bases; unmatched bases: 6.

This clonotype has just one count. This chain connects TRBV3-1 to TRBJ2-7; D possibly uses TRBD1 or TRBD2 (5 bases each). The germline CDR1 and CDR2 sequences are LGHDT and YNNKEL (reference sequence). V lost 4 bases and J 5 bases, leaving 12 bases between the germline ends. The CDR3 has 13 residues. CDR3 bases: TGTGCCAGCAGCCGGGGCCGGGGTCACGAGCAGTACTTC. The encoded protein is CASSRGRGHEQYF.

This chain joins TRBV7-2 and TRBJ2-1, with D perhaps given as TRBD1 or TRBD2 (5 bases each). The CDR3 is 17 amino acids. Germline loops: CDR1 SGHTA, CDR2 FQGNSA. V dropped 6 bases and J dropped 0 bases, with 18 bases sitting between them. Written as DNA, the CDR3 is TGTGCCAGCAGTATTTACTGGGACCTAAGCTCCTACAATGAGCAGTTCTTC. Protein: CASSIYWDLSSYNEQFF.

The table lists this clonotype with many counts. This chain links TRBV28 with TRBJ2-5; the match to TRBD2 covers 10 bases. V was clipped by 5 bases and J by 1 base; unmatched bases: 7. The CDR3 has 16 amino acids. Germline V gene lookup returns CDR1 MDHEN and CDR2 SYDVKM. CDR3 nucleotide sequence: TGTGCCAGCAGTGCCATTTTAGCGGGGGGCCAAGAGACCCAGTACTTC. It translates to CASSAILAGGQETQYF.

In its sample, this clonotype was seen many times. The chain is built from TRBV27 and TRBJ2-1; D remains ambiguous. Germline CDR1 is MNHEY and CDR2 is SMNVEV (reference sequence). The V end was cut by 4 bases, the J end by 5 bases, with 15 bases between. The CDR3 has 15 residues. DNA for the CDR3: TGTGCCAGCAGTTCCCCACCTTTCGGGCACAATGAGCAGTTCTTC. Its translation is CASSSPPFGHNEQFF.

The chain employs TRBV29-1 and TRBJ1-3, with TRBD1 matching over 7 bases. This CDR3 spans 13 amino acids. Germline V gene sequence: CDR1 SQVTM, CDR2 ANQGSEA. J lost 7 bases, V lost 0 bases, and 3 bases had no gene match. The CDR3 sequence is CSVEDAGGNTIYF. CDR3 sequence (DNA): TGCAGCGTTGAAGATGCAGGGGGGAACACCATATATTTT. The variable domain in full, completed from reference TRBV29-1 and TRBJ1-3, reads SAVISQKPSRDICQRGTSLTIQCQVDSQVTMMFWYRQQPGQSLTLIATANQGSEATYESGFVIDKFPISRPNLTFSTLTVSNMSPEDSSIYLCSVEDAGGNTIYFGEGSWLTVV.

The chain uses TRBV7-2 and TRBJ2-5, with 9 nucleotides matching TRBD1. Germline values: CDR1 SGHTA, CDR2 FQGNSA. J gave up 5 bases and V 1 base, and 5 bases lay outside the gene matches. The CDR3 has 15 amino acids. This CDR3 reads CASSLGDRVGETQYF. In DNA form, the CDR3 reads TGTGCCAGCAGCTTAGGGGACAGGGTTGGGGAGACCCAGTACTTC.

V usage is TRBV7-9 and J usage is TRBJ2-3; 9 positions match TRBD1. In germline, CDR1 is SEHNR, CDR2 FQNEAQ (reference sequence). The V segment lost 7 bases and the J segment 4 bases; nucleotides outside the gene matches: 9. The CDR3 is 15 residues long. For the CDR3, the DNA is TGTGCCAGCATCGCCGGGACAGGGTCGGCAGATACGCAGTATTTT. It codes for CASIAGTGSADTQYF.

This clonotype turned up a few times. The chain has TRBV29-1 and TRBJ1-2, with D maybe TRBD1 (5 bases). The CDR3 has 13 residues. The V end lost 5 bases, the J end lost 3 bases, and 13 bases lay between the germline ends. In germline, CDR1 is SQVTM, CDR2 ANQGSEA. Here the CDR3 reads CSVKGQGDYGYTF. The CDR3 region has the DNA TGCAGCGTTAAGGGGCAGGGCGACTATGGCTACACCTTC. Complete variable domain (other parts from reference TRBV29-1 and TRBJ1-2): SAVISQKPSRDICQRGTSLTIQCQVDSQVTMMFWYRQQPGQSLTLIATANQGSEATYESGFVIDKFPISRPNLTFSTLTVSNMSPEDSSIYLCSVKGQGDYGYTFGSGTRLTVV.

In this sample, this clonotype turned up many times. V gene TRBV28 combines with J gene TRBJ2-5; D assignment may be TRBD1 or TRBD2 (6 bases each). The germline CDR1 and CDR2 sequences are MDHEN and SYDVKM. The CDR3 extends over 14 amino acids. V was cut by 7 bases and J by 5 bases, with 17 bases left in between. The CDR3 region has the DNA TGTGCCAGCACCCCTGGGGGGCTGGGTGAGACCCAGTACTTC. This codes for CASTPGGLGETQYF.

This rearrangement joins TRBV20-1 to TRBJ1-5; TRBD1 is a possible D gene (6 bases). The V and J ends lost 2 bases and 4 bases respectively, with 15 bases between them. Germline V gene lookup returns CDR1 DFQATT and CDR2 SNEGSKA (reference sequence). The CDR3 is made up of 15 amino acids. The CDR3 here is CSARTGSRENQPQHF. In nucleotides, the CDR3 is TGCAGTGCTAGAACAGGGTCTCGTGAAAATCAGCCCCAGCATTTT.

This clonotype was recorded many times. V gene TRBV7-8 combines with J gene TRBJ2-7; tentatively, D is TRBD1 (6 bases). The CDR3 has 14 residues. The V gene lost 1 base and the J gene lost 2 bases, with 9 bases spanning the gap. Germline assignment: CDR1 SGHVS and CDR2 FQNEAQ. CDR3 DNA sequence: TGTGCCAGCAGCTTAGTCGGACAGACCTACGAGCAGTACTTC. Protein: CASSLVGQTYEQYF.

There are many counts of this clonotype. The V and J genes are TRBV11-3 and TRBJ2-1; D remains ambiguous. Trimming left V 2 bases short and J 6 bases short, with 11 bases between. The CDR3 length is 14 residues. The germline CDR1 and CDR2 sequences are SGHNT and YENEEA. The CDR3 bases are TGTGCCAGCAGCTTAAGGTCTGACCTCAATGAGCAGTTCTTC. It is translated as CASSLRSDLNEQFF.